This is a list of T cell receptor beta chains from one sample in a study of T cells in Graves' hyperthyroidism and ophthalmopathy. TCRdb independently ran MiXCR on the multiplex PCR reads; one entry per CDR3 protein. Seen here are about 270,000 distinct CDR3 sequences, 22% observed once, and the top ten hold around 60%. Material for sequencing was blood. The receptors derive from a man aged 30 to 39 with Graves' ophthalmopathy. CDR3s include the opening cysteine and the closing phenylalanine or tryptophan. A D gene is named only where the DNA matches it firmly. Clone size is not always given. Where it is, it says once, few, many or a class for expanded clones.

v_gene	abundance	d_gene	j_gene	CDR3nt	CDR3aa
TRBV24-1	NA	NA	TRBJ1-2	TGTGCCACCAGTGGCCCGGGCGACTATGGCTACACCTTC	CATSGPGDYGYTF
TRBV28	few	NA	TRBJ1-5	TGTGCCAGCAGTTTACGCTACAGGGACGGTCAGCCCCAGCATTTT	CASSLRYRDGQPQHF
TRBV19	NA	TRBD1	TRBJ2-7	TGTGCCAGTAGTGTAACAGGGGGCGAGCAGTACTTC	CASSVTGGEQYF
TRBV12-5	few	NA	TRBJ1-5	TGTGCTAGTGGTTTGGACATAAGAGGTCAGCCCCAGCATTTT	CASGLDIRGQPQHF
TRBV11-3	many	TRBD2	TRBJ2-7	TGTGCCAGCAGCTTAGGTGGTAGCGGGATGTACGAGCAGTACTTC	CASSLGGSGMYEQYF
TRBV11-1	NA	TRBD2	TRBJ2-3	TGTGCCAGCAGCTCTGGACTAGCGGGAGCCCGACGCTATACGCAGTATTTT	CASSSGLAGARRYTQYF
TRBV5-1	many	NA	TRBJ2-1	TGCGCCAGCAGCTTCGGGATGAATGAGCAGTTCTTC	CASSFGMNEQFF
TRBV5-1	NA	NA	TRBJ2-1	TGCGCCAGCAGCTTGGGACCCCCGGATGAGCAGTTCTTC	CASSLGPPDEQFF
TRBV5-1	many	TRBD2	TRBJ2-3	TGCGCCAGCAGCTTGAAACTAGCGGGAGTTACAGATACGCAGTATTTT	CASSLKLAGVTDTQYF
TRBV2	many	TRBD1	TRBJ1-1	TGTGCCAGAGGGGGACAGGTGAACACTGAAGCTTTCTTT	CARGGQVNTEAFF
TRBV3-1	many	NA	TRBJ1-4	TGTGCCAGCAGCCAAAGAAGCGGGGGTAACGAAAAACTGTTTTTT	CASSQRSGGNEKLFF
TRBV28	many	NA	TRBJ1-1	TGTGCCAGCAGCCAAGGGCGGGGGCACACTGAAGCTTTCTTT	CASSQGRGHTEAFF
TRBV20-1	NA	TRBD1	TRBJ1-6	TGCAGTGCTCAAACAGGGGGTTCAAGCCATTCACCCCTCCACTTT	CSAQTGGSSHSPLHF
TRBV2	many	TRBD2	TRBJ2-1	TGTGCCAGCAGTGAGCTCCGACTAGCGGGATCGTATGAGCAGTTCTTC	CASSELRLAGSYEQFF
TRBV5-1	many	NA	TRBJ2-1	TGCGCCAGCAGCTGGGATTCGAATGAGCAGTTCTTC	CASSWDSNEQFF
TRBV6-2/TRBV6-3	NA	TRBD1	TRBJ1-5	TGTGCCAGCTCTGTCGGGACAGACAATCAGCCCCAGCATTTT	CASSVGTDNQPQHF
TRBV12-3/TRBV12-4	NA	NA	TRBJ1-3	TGTGCCAATAGGGACACCCGAGCGGGAAACACCATATATTTT	CANRDTRAGNTIYF
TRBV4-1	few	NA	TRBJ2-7	TGCGCCAGCAGCCAAGATGCGCAGGGTCCCCTACGAAGGTACTTC	CASSQDAQGPLRRYF
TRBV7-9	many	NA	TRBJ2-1	TGTGCCAGCAGCTTAGGAGCAGGGATGGATGAGCAGTTCTTC	CASSLGAGMDEQFF
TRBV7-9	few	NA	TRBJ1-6	TGTGCCAGCAGCTTCAATAATTCACCCCTCCACTTT	CASSFNNSPLHF
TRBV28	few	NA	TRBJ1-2	TGTGCCAGCAGTAGAAGGAACAGGGTCTTGGGCTACACCTTC	CASSRRNRVLGYTF
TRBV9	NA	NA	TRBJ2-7	TGTGCCAGCAGCGTAGGGCCTTGGGAGCGTGAGCAGTACTTC	CASSVGPWEREQYF
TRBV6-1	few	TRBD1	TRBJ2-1	TGTGCCAGCAGGGGACAGAGAGTTGGTGAGCAGTTCTTC	CASRGQRVGEQFF
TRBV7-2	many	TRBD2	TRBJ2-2	TGTGCCAGCAGCGCGGGACTAGCGGGAGGACGGACCGGGGAGCTGTTTTTT	CASSAGLAGGRTGELFF
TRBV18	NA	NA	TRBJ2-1	TGTGCCAGCGCAACGAACACGAATACCCCCAATGAGCAGTTCTTC	CASATNTNTPNEQFF
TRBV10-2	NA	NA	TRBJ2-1	TGCGCCAGCAGTGGGGCGTCGACAGATTACAATGAGCAGTTCTTC	CASSGASTDYNEQFF
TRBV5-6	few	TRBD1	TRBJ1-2	TGTGCCAGCAGCTTGCGTACCACCGGGACAGGGAGTGGCTACACCTTC	CASSLRTTGTGSGYTF
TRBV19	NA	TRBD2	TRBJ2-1	TGTGCCAGTAGTAGAAGGACTAGCGGGAACTACAATGAGCAGTTCTTC	CASSRRTSGNYNEQFF
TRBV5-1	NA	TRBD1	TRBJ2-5	TGCGTCAGCAGCGTCCCCGGGACAGGGGAACAAGAGACCCAGTACTTC	CVSSVPGTGEQETQYF